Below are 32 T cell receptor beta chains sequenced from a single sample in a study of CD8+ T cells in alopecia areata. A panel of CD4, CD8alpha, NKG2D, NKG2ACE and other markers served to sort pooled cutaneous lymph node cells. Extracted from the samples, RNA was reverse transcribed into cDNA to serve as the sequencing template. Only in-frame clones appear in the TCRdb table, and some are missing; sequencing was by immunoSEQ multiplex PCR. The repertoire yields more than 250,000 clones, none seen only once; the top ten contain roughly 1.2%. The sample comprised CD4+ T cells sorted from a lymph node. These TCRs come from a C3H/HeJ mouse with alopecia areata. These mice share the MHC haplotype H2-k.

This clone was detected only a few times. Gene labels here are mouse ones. The CDR3 is CASNLRGRDNSPLYF. The part of the CDR3 DNA that was read is TGTGCCAGCAACCTCAGGGGGCGGGATAATTCGCCC. V and J are TRBV19 and TRBJ1-6, with TRBD1 matching 8 bases. The read falls 3 residues short of the CDR3 end, and the missing part is taken from the germline J gene. TRBJ1-6 is recorded as an ORF, its role being uncertain. With 6 bases clipped from V and 5 bases from J, the junction kept 7 bases outside the gene matches. Germline CDR1 is FNHDT and CDR2 is SITEND (reference sequence). This CDR3 spans 15 amino acids.

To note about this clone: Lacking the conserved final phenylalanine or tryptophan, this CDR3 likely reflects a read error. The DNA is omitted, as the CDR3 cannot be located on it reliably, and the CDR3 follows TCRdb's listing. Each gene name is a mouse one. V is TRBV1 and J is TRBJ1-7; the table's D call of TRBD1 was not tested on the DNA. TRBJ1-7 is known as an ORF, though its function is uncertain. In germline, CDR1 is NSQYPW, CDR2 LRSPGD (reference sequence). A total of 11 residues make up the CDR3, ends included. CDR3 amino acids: CTCSADQRGDH.

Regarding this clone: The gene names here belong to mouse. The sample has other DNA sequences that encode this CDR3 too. The CDR3 reads CASGVLGGEDTQYF. CDR3 DNA, as far as it was read: TGTGCCAGCGGTGTACTGGGGGGGGAAGAC. This chain joins TRBV13-2 and TRBJ2-5, with 10 bases identical to TRBD2. The missing CDR3 end, 4 residues past where the read stops, is filled in from the germline J gene. CDR3 length: 14 amino acids. Germline CDR1 is NNHNN and CDR2 is SYGAGS (reference sequence).

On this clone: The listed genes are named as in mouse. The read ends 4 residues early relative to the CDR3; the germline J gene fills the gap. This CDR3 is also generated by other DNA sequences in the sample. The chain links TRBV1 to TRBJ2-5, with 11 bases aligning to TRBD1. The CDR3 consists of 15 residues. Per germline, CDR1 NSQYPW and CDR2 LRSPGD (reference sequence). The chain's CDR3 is CTCSADGTGGDTQYF. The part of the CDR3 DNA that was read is TGCACCTGCAGTGCAGATGGGACAGGGGGTGAC. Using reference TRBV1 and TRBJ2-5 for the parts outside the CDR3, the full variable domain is VTLLEQNPRWRLVPRGQAVNLRCILKNSQYPWMSWYQQDLQKQLQWLFTLRSPGDKEVKSLPGADYLATRVTDTELRLQVANMSQGRTLYCTCSADGTGGDTQYFGPGTRLLVL.

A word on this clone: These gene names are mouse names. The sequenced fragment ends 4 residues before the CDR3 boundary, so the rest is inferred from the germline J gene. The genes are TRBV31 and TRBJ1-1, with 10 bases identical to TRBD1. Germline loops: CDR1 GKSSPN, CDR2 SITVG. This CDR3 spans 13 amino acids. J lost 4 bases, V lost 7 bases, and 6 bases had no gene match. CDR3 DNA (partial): TGTGCCTCCTCCGGGACAGGGGTCACA. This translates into CASSGTGVT. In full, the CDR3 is CASSGTGVTEVFF. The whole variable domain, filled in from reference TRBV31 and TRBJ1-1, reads AQTIHQWPVAEIKAVGSPLSLGCTIKGKSSPNLYWYWQATGGTLQQLFYSITVGQVESVVQLNLSASRPKDDQFILSTEKLLLSHSGFYLCASSGTGVTEVFFGKGTRLTVV.

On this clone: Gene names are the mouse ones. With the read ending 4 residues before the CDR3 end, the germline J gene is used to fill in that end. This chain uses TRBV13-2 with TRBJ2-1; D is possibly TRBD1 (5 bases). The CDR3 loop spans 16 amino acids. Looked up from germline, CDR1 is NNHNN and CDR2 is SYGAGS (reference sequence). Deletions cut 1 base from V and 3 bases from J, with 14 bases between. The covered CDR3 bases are TGTGCCAGCGGTGATTCTGTGCCAGGGTTCTATGCT. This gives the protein CASGDSVPGFYA. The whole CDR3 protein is CASGDSVPGFYAEQFF.

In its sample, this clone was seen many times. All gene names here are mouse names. CDR3 loop: CASSREEGNQDTQYF. The CDR3 bases that were read are TGTGCTAGCAGTAGAGAGGAGGGGAACCAAGAC. The chain links TRBV17 to TRBJ2-5, with D possibly TRBD1 on 5 matching bases. The CDR3 end lies 4 residues beyond the end of the read and is filled in from the germline J gene. Trimming pared 0 bases from V and 0 bases from J, leaving 7 bases between. Germline loops: CDR1 MNHDT, CDR2 YYDKIL. The CDR3 spans 15 residues.

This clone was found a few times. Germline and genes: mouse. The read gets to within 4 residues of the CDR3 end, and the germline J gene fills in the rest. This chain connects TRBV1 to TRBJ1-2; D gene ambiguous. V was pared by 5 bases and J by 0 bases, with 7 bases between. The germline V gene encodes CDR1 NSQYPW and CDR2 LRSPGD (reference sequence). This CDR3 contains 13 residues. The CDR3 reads CTCSNTANSDYTF. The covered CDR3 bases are TGCACCTGCAGTAATACAGCAAACTCC.

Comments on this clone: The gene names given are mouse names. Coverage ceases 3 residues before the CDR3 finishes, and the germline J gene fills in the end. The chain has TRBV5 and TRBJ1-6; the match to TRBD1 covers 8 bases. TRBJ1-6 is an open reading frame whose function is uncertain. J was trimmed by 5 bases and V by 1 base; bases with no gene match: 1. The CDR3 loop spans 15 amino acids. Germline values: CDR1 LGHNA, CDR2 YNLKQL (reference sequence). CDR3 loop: CASSQATGDNSPLYF. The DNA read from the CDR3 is TGTGCCAGCAGCCAAGCGACAGGGGATAATTCGCCC.

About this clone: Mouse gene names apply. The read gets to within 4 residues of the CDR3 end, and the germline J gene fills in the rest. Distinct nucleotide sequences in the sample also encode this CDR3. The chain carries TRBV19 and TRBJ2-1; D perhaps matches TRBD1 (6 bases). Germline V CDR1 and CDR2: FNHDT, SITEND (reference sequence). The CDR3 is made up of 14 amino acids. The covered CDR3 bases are TGTGCCAGCAGTATATTGGGACAAGGCGCT. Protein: CASSILGQGA. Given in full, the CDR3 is CASSILGQGAEQFF. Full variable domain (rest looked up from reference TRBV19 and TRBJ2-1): GGIITQTPKFLIGQEGQKLTLKCQQNFNHDTMYWYRQDSGKGLRLIYYSITENDLQKGDLSEGYDASREKKSSFSLTVTSAQKNEMAVFLCASSILGQGAEQFFGPGTRLTVL.

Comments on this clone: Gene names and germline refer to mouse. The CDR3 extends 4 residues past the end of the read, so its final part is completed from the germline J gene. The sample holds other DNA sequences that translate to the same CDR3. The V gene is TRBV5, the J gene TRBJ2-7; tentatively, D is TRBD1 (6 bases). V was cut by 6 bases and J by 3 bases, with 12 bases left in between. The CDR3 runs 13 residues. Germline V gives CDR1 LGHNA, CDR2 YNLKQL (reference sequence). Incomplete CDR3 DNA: TGTGCCAGCAGTCCGGGACAAAACTAT. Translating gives CASSPGQNY. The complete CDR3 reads CASSPGQNYEQYF.

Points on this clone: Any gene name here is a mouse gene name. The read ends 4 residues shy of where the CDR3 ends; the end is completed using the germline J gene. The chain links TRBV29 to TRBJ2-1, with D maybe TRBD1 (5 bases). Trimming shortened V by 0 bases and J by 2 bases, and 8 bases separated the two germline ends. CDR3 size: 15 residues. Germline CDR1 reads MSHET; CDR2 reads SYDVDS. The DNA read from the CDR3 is TGTGCTAGCAGTTTATCGCCAGGGTACTATGCT. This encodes CASSLSPGYYA. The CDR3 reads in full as CASSLSPGYYAEQFF.

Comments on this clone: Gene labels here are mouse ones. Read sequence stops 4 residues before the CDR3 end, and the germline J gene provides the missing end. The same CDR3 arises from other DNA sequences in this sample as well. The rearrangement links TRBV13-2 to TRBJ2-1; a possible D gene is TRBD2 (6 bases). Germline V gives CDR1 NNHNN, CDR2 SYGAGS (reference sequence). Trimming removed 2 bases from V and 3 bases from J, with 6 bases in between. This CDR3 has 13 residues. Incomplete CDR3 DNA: TGTGCCAGCGGTGACTGGGGCTATGCT. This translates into CASGDWGYA. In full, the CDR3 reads CASGDWGYAEQFF.

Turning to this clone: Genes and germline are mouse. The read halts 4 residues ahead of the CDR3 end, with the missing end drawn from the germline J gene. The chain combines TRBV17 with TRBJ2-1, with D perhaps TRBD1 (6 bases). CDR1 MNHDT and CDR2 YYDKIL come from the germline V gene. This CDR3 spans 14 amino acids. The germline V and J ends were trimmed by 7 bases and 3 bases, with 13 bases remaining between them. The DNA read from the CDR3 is TGTGCTAGCACCCAGGGACACCGCTATGCT. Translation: CASTQGHRYA. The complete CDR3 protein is CASTQGHRYAEQFF.

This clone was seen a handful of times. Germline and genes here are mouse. This CDR3 is CASSDHRDRDSDYTF. CDR3 DNA, as far as it was read: TGTGCCAGCAGTGATCACCGGGACAGGGACTCC. V gene TRBV13-1 combines with J gene TRBJ1-2; TRBD1 aligns across 9 bases. The missing CDR3 end, 4 residues past where the read stops, is filled in from the germline J gene. J gave up 3 bases and V 1 base, and 4 bases lay outside the gene matches. Germline-derived CDR1 and CDR2 are NSHNY and SYGAGN. This CDR3 has 15 amino acids.

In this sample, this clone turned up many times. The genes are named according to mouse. The DNA read from the CDR3 is TGTGCCAGCAGTTCGGGACAGATAAATTCGCCC. Translation gives CASSSGQINSP. Given in full, the CDR3 is CASSSGQINSPLYF. The chain has TRBV19 and TRBJ1-6; 7 nucleotides line up with TRBD1. The read is 3 residues too short to cover the CDR3 end, so that end is filled in from the germline J gene. TRBJ1-6 is given ORF status, its function remaining uncertain. In germline, CDR1 is FNHDT, CDR2 SITEND (reference sequence). Trimming removed 4 bases from V and 7 bases from J; junction bases left unmatched: 5. The CDR3 loop spans 14 amino acids.

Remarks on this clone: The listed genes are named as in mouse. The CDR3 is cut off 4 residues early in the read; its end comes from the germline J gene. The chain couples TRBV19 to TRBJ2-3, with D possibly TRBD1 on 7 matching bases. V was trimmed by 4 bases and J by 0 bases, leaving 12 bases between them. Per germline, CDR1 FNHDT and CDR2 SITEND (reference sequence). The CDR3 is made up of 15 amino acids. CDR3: CASSQGGTSAETLYF. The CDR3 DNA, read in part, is TGTGCCAGCAGTCAGGGGGGAACTAGTGCAGAA.

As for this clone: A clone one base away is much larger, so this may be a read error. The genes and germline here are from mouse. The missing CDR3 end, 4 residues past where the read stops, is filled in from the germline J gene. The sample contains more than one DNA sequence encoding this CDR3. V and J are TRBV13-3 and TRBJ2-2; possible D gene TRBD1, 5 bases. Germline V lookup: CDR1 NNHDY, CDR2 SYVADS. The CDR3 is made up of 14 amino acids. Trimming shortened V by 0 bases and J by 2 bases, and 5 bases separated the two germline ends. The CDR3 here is CASSDAGNTGQLYF. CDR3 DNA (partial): TGTGCCAGCAGTGATGCAGGGAACACCGGG.

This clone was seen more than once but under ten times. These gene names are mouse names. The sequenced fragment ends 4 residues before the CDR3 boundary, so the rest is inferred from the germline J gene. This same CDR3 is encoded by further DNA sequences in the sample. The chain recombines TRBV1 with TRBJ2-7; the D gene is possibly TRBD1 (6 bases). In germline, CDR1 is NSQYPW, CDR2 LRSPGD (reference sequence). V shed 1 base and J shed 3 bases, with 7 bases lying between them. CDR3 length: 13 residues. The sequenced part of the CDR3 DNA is TGCACCTGCAGTGCAGGACAGGACTAT. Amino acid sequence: CTCSAGQDY. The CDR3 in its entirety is CTCSAGQDYEQYF.

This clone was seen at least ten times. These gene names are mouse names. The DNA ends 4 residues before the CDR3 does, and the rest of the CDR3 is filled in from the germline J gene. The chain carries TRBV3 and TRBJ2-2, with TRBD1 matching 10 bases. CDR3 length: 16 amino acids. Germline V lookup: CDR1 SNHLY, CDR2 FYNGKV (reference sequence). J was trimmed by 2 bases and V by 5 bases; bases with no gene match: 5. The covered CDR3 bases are TGTGCCAGCAGCACCCCGGGACAGGGGAACACCGGG. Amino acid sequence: CASSTPGQGNTG. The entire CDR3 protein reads CASSTPGQGNTGQLYF.

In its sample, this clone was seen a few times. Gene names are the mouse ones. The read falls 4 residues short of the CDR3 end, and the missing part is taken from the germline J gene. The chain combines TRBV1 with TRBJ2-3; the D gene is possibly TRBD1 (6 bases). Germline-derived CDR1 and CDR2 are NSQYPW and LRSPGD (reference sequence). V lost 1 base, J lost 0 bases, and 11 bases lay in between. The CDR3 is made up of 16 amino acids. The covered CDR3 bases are TGCACCTGCAGTGCAGTGGCAGGGGCTAGTGCAGAA. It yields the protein CTCSAVAGASAE. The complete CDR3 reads CTCSAVAGASAETLYF. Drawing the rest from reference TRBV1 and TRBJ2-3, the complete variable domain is VTLLEQNPRWRLVPRGQAVNLRCILKNSQYPWMSWYQQDLQKQLQWLFTLRSPGDKEVKSLPGADYLATRVTDTELRLQVANMSQGRTLYCTCSAVAGASAETLYFGSGTRLTVL.

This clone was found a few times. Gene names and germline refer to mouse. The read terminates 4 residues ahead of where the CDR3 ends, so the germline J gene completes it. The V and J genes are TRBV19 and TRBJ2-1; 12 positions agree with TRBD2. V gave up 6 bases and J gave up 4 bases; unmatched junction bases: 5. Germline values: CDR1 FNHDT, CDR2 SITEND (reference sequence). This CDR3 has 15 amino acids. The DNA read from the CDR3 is TGTGCCAGCACCCGGACTGGGGGGGTTTATGCT. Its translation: CASTRTGGVYA. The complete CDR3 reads CASTRTGGVYAEQFF.

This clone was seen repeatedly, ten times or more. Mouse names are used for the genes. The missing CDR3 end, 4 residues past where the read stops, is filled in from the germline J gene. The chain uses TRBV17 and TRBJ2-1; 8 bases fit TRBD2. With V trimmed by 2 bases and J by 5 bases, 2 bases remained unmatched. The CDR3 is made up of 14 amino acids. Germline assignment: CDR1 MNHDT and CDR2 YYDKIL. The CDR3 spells CASSRLGGDAEQFF. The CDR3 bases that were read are TGTGCTAGCAGTAGACTGGGGGGTGATGCT. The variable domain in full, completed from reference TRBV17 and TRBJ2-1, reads DTTVKQNPRYKLARVGKPVNLICSQTMNHDTMYWYQKKPNQAPKLLLFYYDKILNREADTFEKFQSSRPNNSFCSLYIGSAGLEYSAMYLCASSRLGGDAEQFFGPGTRLTVL.

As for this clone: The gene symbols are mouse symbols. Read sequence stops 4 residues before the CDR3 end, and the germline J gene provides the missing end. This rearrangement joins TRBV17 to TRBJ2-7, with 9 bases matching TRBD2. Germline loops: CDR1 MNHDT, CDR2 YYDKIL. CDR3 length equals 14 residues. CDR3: CASSPWGGANEQYF. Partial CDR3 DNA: TGTGCTAGCAGTCCTTGGGGGGGCGCGAAT.

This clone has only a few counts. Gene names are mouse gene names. Partial CDR3 DNA: TGTGCCAGCAGTGATGGGACAGGGGGTTCGCCC. Its translation is CASSDGTGGSP. The whole CDR3 sequence reads CASSDGTGGSPLYF. The rearrangement joins TRBV13-1 to TRBJ1-6; 10 bases align to TRBD1. The CDR3 extends 3 residues past the end of the read, so its final part is completed from the germline J gene. Being an ORF, TRBJ1-6 has a function that is uncertain. This CDR3 is built from 14 residues. The germline V gene has CDR1 NSHNY and CDR2 SYGAGN. V trimming: 0 bases; J trimming: 9 bases; junction bases outside the gene matches: 0.

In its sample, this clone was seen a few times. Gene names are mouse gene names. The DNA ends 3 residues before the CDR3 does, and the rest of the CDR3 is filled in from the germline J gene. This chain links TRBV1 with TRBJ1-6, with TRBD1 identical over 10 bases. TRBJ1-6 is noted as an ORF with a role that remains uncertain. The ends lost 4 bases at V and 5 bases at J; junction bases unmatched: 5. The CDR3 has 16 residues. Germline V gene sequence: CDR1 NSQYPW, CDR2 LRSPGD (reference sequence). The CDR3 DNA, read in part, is TGCACCTGCAGTGGGAGGGACAGGGGAGATAATTCGCCC. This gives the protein CTCSGRDRGDNSP. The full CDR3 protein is CTCSGRDRGDNSPLYF.

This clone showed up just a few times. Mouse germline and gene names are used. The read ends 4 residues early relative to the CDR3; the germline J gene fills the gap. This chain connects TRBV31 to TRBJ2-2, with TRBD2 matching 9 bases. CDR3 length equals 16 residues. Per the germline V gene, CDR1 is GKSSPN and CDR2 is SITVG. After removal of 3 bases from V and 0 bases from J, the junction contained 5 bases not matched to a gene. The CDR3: CAWSPGTGTNTGQLYF. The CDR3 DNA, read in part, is TGTGCCTGGAGCCCCGGGACTGGGACAAACACCGGG.

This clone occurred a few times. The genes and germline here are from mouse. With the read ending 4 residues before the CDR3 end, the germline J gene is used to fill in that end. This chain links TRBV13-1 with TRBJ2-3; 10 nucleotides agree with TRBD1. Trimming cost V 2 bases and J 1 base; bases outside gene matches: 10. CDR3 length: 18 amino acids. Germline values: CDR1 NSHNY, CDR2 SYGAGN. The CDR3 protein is CASSDLGQGKEGAETLYF. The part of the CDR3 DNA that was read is TGTGCCAGCAGTGACTTGGGACAGGGGAAAGAGGGTGCAGAA.

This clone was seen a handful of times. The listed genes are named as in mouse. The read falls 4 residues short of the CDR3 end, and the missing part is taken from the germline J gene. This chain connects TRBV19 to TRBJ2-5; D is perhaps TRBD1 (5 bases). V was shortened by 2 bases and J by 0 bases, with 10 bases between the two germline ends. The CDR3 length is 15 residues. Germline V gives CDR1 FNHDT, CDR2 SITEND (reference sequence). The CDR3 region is CASSIGGQNQDTQYF. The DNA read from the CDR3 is TGTGCCAGCAGTATTGGTGGACAAAACCAAGAC.

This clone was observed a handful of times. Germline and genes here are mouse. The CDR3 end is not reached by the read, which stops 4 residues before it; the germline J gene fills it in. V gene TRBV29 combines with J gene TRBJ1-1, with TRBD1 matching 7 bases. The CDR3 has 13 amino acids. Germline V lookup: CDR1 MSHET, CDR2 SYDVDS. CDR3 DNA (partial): TGTGCTAGCAGTTTACGGGGACAGCTA. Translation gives CASSLRGQL. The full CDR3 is CASSLRGQLEVFF.

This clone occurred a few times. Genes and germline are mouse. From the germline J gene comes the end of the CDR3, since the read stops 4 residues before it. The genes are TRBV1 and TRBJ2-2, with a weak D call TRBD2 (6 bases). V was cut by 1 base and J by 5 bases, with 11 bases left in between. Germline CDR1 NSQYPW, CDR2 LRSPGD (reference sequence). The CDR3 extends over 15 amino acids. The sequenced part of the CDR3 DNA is TGCACCTGCAGTGCAGTGGGGGTGAGGACCGGG. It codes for CTCSAVGVRTG. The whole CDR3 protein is CTCSAVGVRTGQLYF.

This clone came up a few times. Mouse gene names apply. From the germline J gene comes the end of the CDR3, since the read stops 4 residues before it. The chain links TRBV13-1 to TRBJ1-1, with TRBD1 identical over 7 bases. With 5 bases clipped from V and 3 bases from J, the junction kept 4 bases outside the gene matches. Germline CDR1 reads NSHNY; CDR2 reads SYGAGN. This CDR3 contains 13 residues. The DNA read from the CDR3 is TGTGCCAGCAGACCGACAGGGTACACA. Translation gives CASRPTGYT. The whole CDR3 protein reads CASRPTGYTEVFF.